The 25 T cell receptor beta chains below were found in one sample sequenced in a study of T cell repertoires in cytomegalovirus infection (dated by TCRdb to about 2019). Their antigens remain unidentified. What the treatment or condition label conveys for this sample: in vitro stimulation with specific CMV peptide epitopes to enrich CMV-specific T cells. The listed sequencing device is Illumina HiSeq 1500. TCRdb reran the public reads through fastp at Q25 and MiXCR, keeping productive beta chains. CDR3 protein sequences are deduplicated, and each keeps its most common genes and DNA. In all, the sample holds 640,000 or so distinct CDR3 sequences, and roughly 33% of those were seen once. The ten most abundant clones make up around a sixth of the sample. The material sequenced was cultured PBMCs, taken from culture after CMV antigen stimulation. These receptors all come from a human donor in good health (CMV status not recorded). Some clones in this sample may be carry-over from other donors' samples.

This chain joins TRBV20-1 and TRBJ1-5; D not resolved. CDR1 DFQATT and CDR2 SNEGSKA come from the germline V gene (reference sequence). Trimming removed 3 bases at V and 1 base at J, with 10 bases between. The CDR3 runs 14 residues. CDR3 in amino acids: CSASPYRSNQPQHF. As DNA, the CDR3 is TGCAGTGCTAGCCCTTATAGAAGCAATCAGCCCCAGCATTTT.

The V gene is TRBV7-6, the J gene TRBJ2-5; the match to TRBD2 covers 15 bases. The CDR3 spans 18 residues. Germline loops: CDR1 SGHVS, CDR2 FNYEAQ. With V trimmed by 1 base and J by 5 bases, 8 bases remained unmatched. CDR3 bases: TGTGCCAGCAGCTTAGTTACCGGGACTAGCGGGAGGAGGGAGACCCAGTACTTC. This gives the protein CASSLVTGTSGRRETQYF.

The sample holds many counts of this clonotype. The chain employs TRBV2 and TRBJ1-2; perhaps TRBD1 as D (6 bases). Germline V CDR1 and CDR2: SNHLY, FYNNEI. The CDR3 contains 15 residues. Trimming shortened V by 8 bases and J by 7 bases, and 23 bases separated the two germline ends. The CDR3 protein is CASPPGVDRQSGYTF. The CDR3 DNA is TGTGCCAGCCCCCCGGGGGTGGACAGACAGAGTGGCTACACCTTC.

The V gene is TRBV5-1, the J gene TRBJ1-1; perhaps TRBD1 as D (5 bases). V lost 4 bases and J lost 2, with 12 bases in between. The CDR3 is 14 amino acids. Germline V lookup: CDR1 SGHRS, CDR2 YFSETQ. The chain's CDR3 is CASSLVDSNTEAFF. For the CDR3, the DNA is TGCGCCAGCAGCCTTGTCGACAGTAACACTGAAGCTTTCTTT.

This chain uses TRBV7-2 with TRBJ2-3, with 10 bases lining up with TRBD2. The V gene end was trimmed by 5 bases and the J gene end by 5 bases; junction bases not matched to a gene: 7. From germline, CDR1 is SGHTA and CDR2 FQGNSA. The CDR3 covers 15 residues. CDR3 region: CASSDRLAGGDTQYF. As DNA, the CDR3 is TGTGCCAGCAGCGATAGACTAGCGGGCGGAGATACGCAGTATTTT.

This clonotype has only a few counts. The chain carries TRBV6-6 and TRBJ1-1; D call uncertain. The CDR3 contains 16 residues. Germline V gives CDR1 MNHNY, CDR2 SVGAGI (reference sequence). V gave up 0 bases and J gave up 1 base, with 12 bases separating them. CDR3: CASSYSYVGRNTEAFF. CDR3 in DNA: TGTGCCAGCAGTTACTCTTATGTTGGGAGGAACACTGAAGCTTTCTTT.

This clonotype has just one count. The chain employs TRBV7-6 and TRBJ2-3; D possibly uses TRBD1 or TRBD2 (6 bases each). From germline, CDR1 is SGHVS and CDR2 FNYEAQ. This CDR3 is built from 17 residues. Trimming left V 3 bases short and J 3 bases short, with 19 bases between. The chain's CDR3 is CASSFPGGAKLTDTQYF. The CDR3 DNA reads as TGTGCCAGCAGCTTCCCCGGGGGCGCGAAGTTGACAGATACGCAGTATTTT.

The genes are TRBV7-2 and TRBJ2-3, with 9 bases that match TRBD2. The CDR3 has 15 residues. V trimming: 1 base; J trimming: 5 bases; junction bases outside the gene matches: 4. Germline lookup yields CDR1 SGHTA and CDR2 FQGNSA. The DNA for the CDR3 is TGTGCCAGCAGCTTAGTTCGCGGGGGGGTAGATACGCAGTATTTT. Its protein is CASSLVRGGVDTQYF.

The chain recombines TRBV5-4 with TRBJ1-2; tentatively, D is TRBD1 (5 bases). Germline V lookup: CDR1 SGHNT, CDR2 YYREEE (reference sequence). V was trimmed by 6 bases and J by 2 bases, leaving 17 bases between them. This CDR3 has 15 amino acids. As DNA, the CDR3 is TGTGCCAGCAACTTTCCTGAGGGACCGAACTATGGCTACACCTTC. Encoded protein: CASNFPEGPNYGYTF.

The genes are TRBV4-2 and TRBJ1-2, with D tentatively TRBD1 (5 bases). Germline V CDR1 and CDR2: LGHNA, YNFKEQ. This CDR3 comprises 13 residues. V shed 7 bases and J shed 2 bases, with 11 bases lying between them. CDR3 region: CASTYRDNYGYTF. The DNA of the CDR3 is TGTGCCAGCACGTACCGGGACAACTATGGCTACACCTTC.

This clonotype was observed a handful of times. J is TRBJ2-7 and V is TRBV4-1; no firm D call. Per germline, CDR1 MGHRA and CDR2 YSYEKL. V was cut by 1 base and J by 9 bases, with 16 bases left in between. There are 14 residues in the CDR3. CDR3 DNA: TGCGCCAGCAGCCAAGGGACCCAGGAGCGCGGGCAGTACTTC. Its protein product is CASSQGTQERGQYF.

The V gene is TRBV2, the J gene TRBJ1-2, with 7 bases matching TRBD1. V gave up 5 bases and J gave up 4 bases; unmatched junction bases: 10. CDR1 and CDR2 from the germline V gene are SNHLY and FYNNEI. The CDR3 has 15 amino acids. The CDR3 reads CASSKQGRGVYGYTF. The CDR3 DNA reads TGTGCCAGCAGTAAACAGGGGCGCGGGGTCTATGGCTACACCTTC.

This clonotype showed up just a few times. The chain recombines TRBV5-4 with TRBJ1-1; 8 positions agree with TRBD1. Trimming removed 4 bases from V and 7 bases from J; junction bases left unmatched: 6. The CDR3 is 13 residues long. CDR1 and CDR2 (germline): SGHNT, YYREEE (reference sequence). The CDR3 protein is CASSVHRGSEAFF. CDR3 in DNA: TGTGCCAGCAGCGTCCACAGGGGGAGTGAAGCTTTCTTT.

This rearrangement joins TRBV12-3 or TRBV12-4 to TRBJ2-5, with D possibly matching TRBD1 (5 bases). The length of the CDR3 is 12 residues. Deletions cut 6 bases from V and 6 bases from J, with 11 bases between. The CDR3 region is CASSPGSQTQYF. CDR3 nucleotides: TGTGCCAGCAGCCCAGGGTCGCAGACCCAGTACTTC.

The gene calls are TRBV4-1 and TRBJ1-6; D remains ambiguous. The germline gives CDR1 MGHRA, CDR2 YSYEKL. The CDR3 contains 14 residues. Trimming shortened V by 4 bases and J by 6 bases, and 10 bases separated the two germline ends. The CDR3 DNA follows: TGCGCCAGCAGCCCCCAGGCGGTTAATTCACCCCTCCACTTT. Residues: CASSPQAVNSPLHF.

V gene TRBV7-2 combines with J gene TRBJ2-7; maybe TRBD2 (6 bases). V was clipped by 1 base and J by 3 bases, with 10 bases between them. CDR3 length: 14 amino acids. The germline gives CDR1 SGHTA, CDR2 FQGNSA. CDR3 in amino acids: CASSLEGLFYEQYF. The CDR3 nucleotides read TGTGCCAGCAGCTTAGAGGGACTGTTCTACGAGCAGTACTTC.

V is TRBV6-2 or TRBV6-3 and J is TRBJ2-1; D might be TRBD1 (5 bases). CDR1 and CDR2 (germline): MNHEY, SVGEGT. The CDR3 runs to 14 residues. With 6 bases removed from V and 0 bases from J, the gap between germline ends came to 9 bases. In nucleotides, the CDR3 is TGTGCCAGCAGGAAGGGGCCCTCCTACAATGAGCAGTTCTTC. It encodes CASRKGPSYNEQFF.

This clonotype was detected a few times. The V gene is TRBV10-2, the J gene TRBJ1-1; TRBD1 matches at 7 bases. Trimming took 4 bases from V and 7 from J; bases not matched to a gene: 6. CDR1 and CDR2 (germline): WSHSY, SAAADI. The CDR3 totals 13 residues. In DNA, the CDR3 is TGCGCCAGCAGTGTATTACAGGGGAGTGAAGCTTTCTTT. It is translated as CASSVLQGSEAFF.

This clonotype was observed many times. The chain joins TRBV7-2 to TRBJ2-1, with D tentatively TRBD1 or TRBD2 (6 bases each). There are 15 residues in the CDR3. Trimming shortened V by 3 bases and J by 7 bases, and 16 bases separated the two germline ends. Germline loops: CDR1 SGHTA, CDR2 FQGNSA. CDR3 coding DNA: TGTGCCAGCAGCTTCTTCAGGGGAGGAGGGAATGAGCAGTTCTTC. Protein: CASSFFRGGGNEQFF.

The sample holds many counts of this clonotype. This sequence joins TRBV7-2 and TRBJ1-2, with a tentative D call TRBD1 (5 bases). Trimming took 3 bases from V and 0 from J, leaving 11 bases between them. Germline lookup yields CDR1 SGHTA and CDR2 FQGNSA. The CDR3 totals 15 residues. This chain's CDR3 is CASSFVSGTNYGYTF. DNA for the CDR3: TGTGCCAGCAGCTTTGTTTCAGGGACTAACTATGGCTACACCTTC.

In its sample, this clonotype was seen a few times. V gene TRBV6-1 combines with J gene TRBJ2-3; no clear D gene. CDR1 MNHNS and CDR2 SASEGT come from the germline V gene. V dropped 1 base and J dropped 1 base, with 6 bases sitting between them. The CDR3 sequence is 14 residues long. CDR3 bases: TGTGCCAGCAGTGAAGGGGTTGGCACAGATACGCAGTATTTT. This translates into CASSEGVGTDTQYF.

This clonotype was seen a few times. The CDR3 bases are TGTGCCAGCAGAAAAGGCGAGCAGTACTTC. Translation: CASRKGEQYF. V gene TRBV6-1 combines with J gene TRBJ2-7; D unclear. The CDR3 length is 10 residues. The V and J ends lost 6 bases and 6 bases respectively, with 6 bases between them. In germline, CDR1 is MNHNS, CDR2 SASEGT.

This clonotype was found a few times. The chain joins TRBV2 to TRBJ2-1, with TRBD2 as a possible D gene (5 bases). CDR1 and CDR2 (germline): SNHLY, FYNNEI. CDR3 length: 15 residues. With 1 base removed from V and 3 bases from J, the gap between germline ends came to 10 bases. This chain's CDR3 is CASSEVSGDYNEQFF. The CDR3 DNA follows: TGTGCCAGCAGTGAAGTGAGCGGAGACTACAATGAGCAGTTCTTC.

V gene TRBV5-6 combines with J gene TRBJ2-3; no clear D. Trimming left V 3 bases short and J 1 base short, with 6 bases between. Germline V gene lookup returns CDR1 SGHDT and CDR2 YYEEEE. The CDR3 has 13 amino acids. The CDR3 sequence is CASSWQRTDTQYF. The CDR3 DNA reads TGTGCCAGCAGCTGGCAACGCACAGATACGCAGTATTTT.

This clonotype was picked up many times. The genes are TRBV7-2 and TRBJ2-1; maybe TRBD2 (6 bases). V lost 0 bases, J lost 0 bases, and 9 bases lay in between. The CDR3 is made up of 16 amino acids. Germline lookup yields CDR1 SGHTA and CDR2 FQGNSA. For the CDR3, the DNA is TGTGCCAGCAGCTTAGCTAGCGGCAGCTCCTACAATGAGCAGTTCTTC. Protein product: CASSLASGSSYNEQFF.